Reported below is one T cell receptor (beta chain). Its antigen remains unknown. TCRdb fed the 5' RACE reads into MiXCR, producing one record per CDR3 protein. The sample shows fewer than 900,000 distinct CDR3 sequences, roughly 18% of them seen only once. This sample is part of a study of identical twins. General observations from the study: Twin-shared out-of-frame alpha sequences were enriched for low generation probability.

The germline V gene encodes CDR1 LNHNV and CDR2 YYDKDF (reference sequence). Trimming at V came to 3 bases and at J to 4 bases, leaving 11 bases not matched to a gene. The CDR3 has 19 residues. These same records also appear under a second study, on T cells expressing NK-cell markers. As reported in that work: One of the eight sequenced donors was seronegative, whereas the other seven were HCMV-seropositive. CD8+ T cells in 5 or 6 donors included dominant NKG2C+ clonotypes at roughly 1.0-7.5%.

The V call is TRBV15, the J call TRBJ2-1, with TRBD2 identical over 14 bases. This sequence originates from a woman aged 18-29 years in good health. Source material: PBMCs. CDR3 region: CATSSATSGGARRYNEQFF. CDR3 DNA: TGTGCCACCAGCAGCGCGACTAGCGGGGGGGCAAGGAGGTACAATGAGCAGTTCTTC. The full variable domain, its missing parts supplied by reference TRBV15 and TRBJ2-1, is DAMVIQNPRYQVTQFGKPVTLSCSQTLNHNVMYWYQQKSSQAPKLLFHYYDKDFNNEADTPDNFQSRRPNTSFCFLDIRSPGLGDTAMYLCATSSATSGGARRYNEQFFGPGTRLTVL.